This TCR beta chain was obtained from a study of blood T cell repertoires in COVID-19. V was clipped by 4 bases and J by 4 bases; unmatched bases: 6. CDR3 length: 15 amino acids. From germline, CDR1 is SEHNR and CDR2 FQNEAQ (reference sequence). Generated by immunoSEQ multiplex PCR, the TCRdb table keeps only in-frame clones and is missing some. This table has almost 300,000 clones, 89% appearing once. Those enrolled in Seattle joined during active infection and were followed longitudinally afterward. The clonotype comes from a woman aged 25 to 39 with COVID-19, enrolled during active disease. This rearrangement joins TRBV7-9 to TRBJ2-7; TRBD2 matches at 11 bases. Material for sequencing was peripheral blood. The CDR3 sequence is CASSSLAGGVYEQYF. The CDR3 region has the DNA TGTGCCAGCAGCTCCCTAGCGGGGGGCGTATACGAGCAGTACTTC.